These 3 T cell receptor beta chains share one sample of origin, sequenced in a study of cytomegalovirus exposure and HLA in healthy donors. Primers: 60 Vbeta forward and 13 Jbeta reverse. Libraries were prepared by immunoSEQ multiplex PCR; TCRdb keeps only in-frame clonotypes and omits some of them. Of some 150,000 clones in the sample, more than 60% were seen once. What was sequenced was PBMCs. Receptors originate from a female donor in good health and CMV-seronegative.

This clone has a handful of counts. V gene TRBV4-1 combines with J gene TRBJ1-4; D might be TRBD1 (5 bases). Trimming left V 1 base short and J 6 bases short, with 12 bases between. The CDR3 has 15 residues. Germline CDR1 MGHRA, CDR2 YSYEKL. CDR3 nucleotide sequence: TGCGCCAGCAGCCAAGCCGGGCGGGGGGATGAAAAACTGTTTTTT. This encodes CASSQAGRGDEKLFF.

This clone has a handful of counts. The DNA of the CDR3 is TGTGCCAGCAGTCGTCGTGGGACTAGCTCCTACAATGAGCAGTTCTTC. This codes for CASSRRGTSSYNEQFF. The V call is TRBV28, the J call TRBJ2-1, with 8 positions matching TRBD2. The V gene end was trimmed by 5 bases and the J gene end by 0 bases; junction bases not matched to a gene: 6. Germline V lookup: CDR1 MDHEN, CDR2 SYDVKM. The CDR3 sequence is 16 residues long.

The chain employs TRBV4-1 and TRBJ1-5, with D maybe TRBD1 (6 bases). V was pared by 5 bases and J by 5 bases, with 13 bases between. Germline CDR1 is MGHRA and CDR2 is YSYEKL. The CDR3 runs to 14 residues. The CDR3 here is CASSSGTPYQPQHF. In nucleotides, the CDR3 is TGCGCCAGCAGCTCCGGGACACCCTATCAGCCCCAGCATTTT.